The 6 T cell receptor beta chains below were found in one sample sequenced in a study of radiotherapy plus CTLA-4 blockade in lung cancer. Profiling relied on immunoSEQ multiplex PCR, and the TCRdb table lists in-frame clones only, not all of them. Among 90,000 to 100,000 clones, 88% were seen once, and the ten largest hold 4.9%. Here the sequenced sample was peripheral blood, taken from a patient treated with radiotherapy plus ipilimumab. These receptors were collected from a human donor with non-small cell lung cancer that progressed on radiotherapy plus ipilimumab.

The gene calls are TRBV19 and TRBJ2-3; 8 bases align to TRBD1. Per germline, CDR1 LNHDA and CDR2 SQIVND (reference sequence). The CDR3 is 13 amino acids. V shed 8 bases, J shed 3 bases, and the junction held 4 bases outside the gene matches. The CDR3 bases are TGTGCCAGTGCGGACAGGGCTACAGATACGCAGTATTTT. Translation: CASADRATDTQYF.

This sequence joins TRBV6-9 and TRBJ2-5, with unresolved D. Germline V gene lookup returns CDR1 MNHGY and CDR2 SVAAGI. The CDR3 is made up of 12 amino acids. V dropped 7 bases and J dropped 4 bases, with 10 bases sitting between them. CDR3: CASKARRETQYF. CDR3 DNA: TGTGCCAGCAAGGCTAGGCGAGAGACCCAGTACTTC.

The gene calls are TRBV19 and TRBJ2-7; no reliable D call. CDR3 length: 13 residues. The V gene's germline CDR1 is LNHDA and CDR2 SQIVND (reference sequence). The V gene lost 3 bases and the J gene lost 3 bases, with 9 bases spanning the gap. This CDR3 reads CASSMGRNYEQYF. In DNA form, the CDR3 reads TGTGCCAGTAGTATGGGAAGGAACTACGAGCAGTACTTC. Variable domain in full (rest from reference TRBV19 and TRBJ2-7): DGGITQSPKYLFRKEGQNVTLSCEQNLNHDAMYWYRQDPGQGLRLIYYSQIVNDFQKGDIAEGYSVSREKKESFPLTVTSAQKNPTAFYLCASSMGRNYEQYFGPGTRLTVT.

This chain links TRBV6-5 with TRBJ1-1; tentatively, D is TRBD1 (6 bases). V lost 2 bases to trimming and J lost 4 bases, with 11 bases between them. The CDR3 has 14 residues. In germline, CDR1 is MNHEY, CDR2 SVGAGI. CDR3 loop: CASSYRGMGTEAFF. CDR3 DNA sequence: TGTGCCAGCAGTTACAGGGGGATGGGCACTGAAGCTTTCTTT.

The gene calls are TRBV4-1 and TRBJ1-2, with a weak D call TRBD1 (6 bases). The CDR3 runs to 16 residues. Germline V gene data show CDR1 as MGHRA and CDR2 as YSYEKL. The V gene lost 0 bases and the J gene lost 2 bases, with 13 bases spanning the gap. CDR3 nucleotides: TGCGCCAGCAGCCAAGATGGGCCACAGGGAAACTATGGCTACACCTTC. Protein sequence: CASSQDGPQGNYGYTF.

The rearrangement joins TRBV7-2 to TRBJ2-1, with D perhaps TRBD1 or TRBD2 (5 bases each). This CDR3 is 14 amino acids long. Germline-derived CDR1 and CDR2 are SGHTA and FQGNSA. Trimming pared 4 bases from V and 4 bases from J, leaving 11 bases between. CDR3 in DNA: TGTGCCAGCAGCTACTCCGGGGCGTACAATGAGCAGTTCTTC. Encoded protein: CASSYSGAYNEQFF.